The 27 T cell receptor beta chains reported below all come from one sample, sequenced in a study of blood T cells in healthy people across ages. Next came a second PCR, run for roughly 7 to 12 cycles, which used a sample-barcoded 5' primer along with a J-beta primer mix. TCRdb recomputed calls from the 5' RACE reads with MiXCR, one row per CDR3 protein. The sample carries approximately 800,000 distinct CDR3 sequences, approximately 65% recorded once. Material for sequencing was blood. These receptors were collected from a man aged 25 to 45 in good health.

The rearrangement joins TRBV20-1 to TRBJ2-3; maybe TRBD2 (6 bases). V lost 7 bases and J 0 bases, leaving 8 bases between the germline ends. This CDR3 is built from 12 residues. Germline loops: CDR1 DFQATT, CDR2 SNEGSKA (reference sequence). CDR3 region: CSVRGSTDTQYF. The CDR3 coding sequence is TGCAGTGTTCGGGGGAGCACAGATACGCAGTATTTT.

This clonotype turned up a few times. The chain joins TRBV2 to TRBJ2-7; the D is unclear. The DNA end is a closer match to TRBJ2-5, so the J assignment may be wrong. The CDR3 is made up of 13 amino acids. Germline assignment: CDR1 SNHLY and CDR2 FYNNEI. The CDR3 loop reads CASSEVQEETQYF. The CDR3 nucleotides are TGTGCCAGCAGTGAAGTGCAGGAGGAGACCCAGTACTTC.

This rearrangement joins TRBV7-9 to TRBJ1-5, with D unclear. From germline, CDR1 is SEHNR and CDR2 FQNEAQ (reference sequence). CDR3 length equals 17 residues. The V gene lost 1 base and the J gene lost 4 bases, with 17 bases spanning the gap. The chain's CDR3 is CASSLDTQRGDNQPQHF. In DNA, the CDR3 is TGTGCCAGCAGCTTAGACACCCAACGGGGAGATAATCAGCCCCAGCATTTT.

This sequence joins TRBV5-1 and TRBJ2-3; possibly TRBD2 for D (5 bases). Germline lookup yields CDR1 SGHRS and CDR2 YFSETQ. Between the trimmed V and J ends, which lost 2 bases and 3 bases, there was a span of 16 bases. The CDR3 extends over 16 amino acids. As DNA, the CDR3 is TGCGCCAGCAGCTTAAGGAGTGCGGGTAGAACAGATACGCAGTATTTT. This sequence encodes CASSLRSAGRTDTQYF.

This clonotype was counted once. The chain has TRBV11-1 and TRBJ2-1; D is undetermined. Per the germline V gene, CDR1 is SGHAT and CDR2 is FQDESV (reference sequence). The CDR3 covers 13 residues. V was clipped by 7 bases and J by 0 bases, with 7 bases between them. The CDR3 protein is CASMDRSYNEQFF. The CDR3 DNA is TGTGCCAGCATGGACCGCTCCTACAATGAGCAGTTCTTC.

The chain employs TRBV11-2 and TRBJ1-6, with no clear D. Germline CDR1 reads SGHAT; CDR2 reads FQNNGV. This CDR3 spans 16 amino acids. V dropped 0 bases and J dropped 3 bases, with 9 bases sitting between them. This CDR3 is CASSLDLRNYNSPLHF. The CDR3 nucleotides read TGTGCCAGCAGCTTAGATTTACGCAACTATAATTCACCCCTCCACTTT.

The chain uses TRBV5-1 and TRBJ2-5; 9 bases are a match to TRBD2. V trimming: 0 bases; J trimming: 2 bases; junction bases outside the gene matches: 5. There are 16 residues in the CDR3. Germline V CDR1 and CDR2: SGHRS, YFSETQ. Here the CDR3 reads CASSLAASGIQETQYF. CDR3 nucleotide sequence: TGCGCCAGCAGCTTGGCGGCTAGCGGGATACAAGAGACCCAGTACTTC.

This chain uses TRBV6-5 with TRBJ2-3; tentatively, D is TRBD1 (5 bases). CDR1 and CDR2 from the germline V gene are MNHEY and SVGAGI. The V gene lost 0 bases and the J gene lost 0 bases, with 13 bases spanning the gap. The CDR3 is 17 residues long. The CDR3 DNA reads as TGTGCCAGCAGTTACTCGTATGGGGCCCTGAGCACAGATACGCAGTATTTT. Protein: CASSYSYGALSTDTQYF.

The chain combines TRBV20-1 with TRBJ2-1; the match to TRBD2 covers 10 bases. The trim removed 5 bases at V and 7 bases at J, leaving 11 bases unmatched. The CDR3 is 15 residues long. The V gene's germline CDR1 is DFQATT and CDR2 SNEGSKA (reference sequence). The CDR3 coding sequence is TGCAGTGCTTGTCCAGCGGGGGGGCCAAGGAATGAGCAGTTCTTC. As protein: CSACPAGGPRNEQFF.

The V gene is TRBV28, the J gene TRBJ1-4, with 12 bases that match TRBD1. Germline CDR1 is MDHEN and CDR2 is SYDVKM. The CDR3 spans 17 residues. V shed 5 bases and J 7 bases; nucleotides not matched to a gene: 11. The CDR3 DNA is TGTGCCAGCAGTCTCCTCGGGACAGGGGGCTTGGGTGAAAAACTGTTTTTT. This sequence encodes CASSLLGTGGLGEKLFF.

The chain uses TRBV29-1 and TRBJ2-3; D not resolved. The V end lost 3 bases, the J end lost 2 bases, and 9 bases lay between the germline ends. There are 13 residues in the CDR3. Germline loops: CDR1 SQVTM, CDR2 ANQGSEA. The CDR3 bases are TGCAGCGTTGAGGCAGCTAACACAGATACGCAGTATTTT. Its protein is CSVEAANTDTQYF.

The chain carries TRBV10-3 and TRBJ2-4; D may be TRBD2 (5 bases). The germline gives CDR1 ENHRY, CDR2 SYGVKD. Trimming cost V 2 bases and J 3 bases, with 8 bases left between them. The CDR3 sequence is 14 residues long. For the CDR3, the DNA is TGTGCCATCAGTGAGCCCCGGGGCAAAAACATTCAGTACTTC. The encoded protein is CAISEPRGKNIQYF.

V usage is TRBV28 and J usage is TRBJ2-1, with 11 bases matching TRBD2. This CDR3 spans 15 amino acids. Germline CDR1 MDHEN, CDR2 SYDVKM. V shed 7 bases and J 4 bases; nucleotides not matched to a gene: 6. The CDR3 DNA follows: TGTGCCAGCATAGGGCTAGCGGGGGGTTACAATGAGCAGTTCTTC. Protein sequence: CASIGLAGGYNEQFF.

The chain uses TRBV27 and TRBJ2-1; D is possibly TRBD2 (5 bases). The CDR3 extends over 15 amino acids. Germline V gene data show CDR1 as MNHEY and CDR2 as SMNVEV (reference sequence). V was shortened by 5 bases and J by 0 bases, with 11 bases between the two germline ends. The CDR3 loop reads CASSPGESSYNEQFF. The CDR3 DNA reads as TGTGCCAGCAGTCCCGGGGAGAGCTCCTACAATGAGCAGTTCTTC.

The V call is TRBV7-2, the J call TRBJ2-1; D may be TRBD1 or TRBD2 (5 bases each). This CDR3 region has 16 residues. Trimming shortened V by 1 base and J by 7 bases, and 17 bases separated the two germline ends. Germline loops: CDR1 SGHTA, CDR2 FQGNSA. CDR3 region: CASSLEWQGVRNEQFF. CDR3 sequence (DNA): TGTGCCAGCAGCTTAGAATGGCAGGGAGTAAGGAATGAGCAGTTCTTC.

The chain uses TRBV6-5 and TRBJ1-5, with D unresolved. CDR1 is MNHEY and CDR2 is SVGAGI in the germline V gene. CDR3 length: 12 residues. Trimming removed 8 bases at V and 7 bases at J, with 12 bases between. The CDR3 loop reads CASRASGQPQHF. The CDR3 nucleotides read TGTGCCAGCCGGGCGTCGGGGCAGCCCCAGCATTTT.

This chain joins TRBV7-9 and TRBJ2-3; 10 bases map to TRBD2. The trim removed 1 base at V and 5 bases at J, leaving 3 bases unmatched. The CDR3 has 15 amino acids. Germline CDR1 SEHNR, CDR2 FQNEAQ (reference sequence). The CDR3 sequence: CASSLVPSGGDTQYF. DNA for the CDR3: TGTGCCAGCAGCTTAGTTCCTAGCGGGGGAGATACGCAGTATTTT.

The J gene is TRBJ2-7, the V gene TRBV20-1, with D unresolved. The J call is in doubt because the DNA end fits TRBJ2-5 better. This CDR3 contains 13 residues. Germline V lookup: CDR1 DFQATT, CDR2 SNEGSKA (reference sequence). The CDR3 region has the DNA TGCAGTGCTAGAGATCTCCTTCTAGAGACCCAGTACTTC. Translated, it gives CSARDLLLETQYF.

V usage is TRBV14 and J usage is TRBJ2-1; 12 positions match TRBD2. The CDR3 is 14 residues long. Germline assignment: CDR1 SGHDN and CDR2 FVKESK. V lost 1 base to trimming and J lost 10 bases; unmatched junction nucleotides: 2. CDR3 region: CASSQGLAGVEQFF. The CDR3 DNA follows: TGTGCCAGCAGCCAAGGACTAGCGGGGGTGGAGCAGTTCTTC. The whole variable domain, remainder taken from reference TRBV14 and TRBJ2-1, is EAGVTQFPSHSVIEKGQTVTLRCDPISGHDNLYWYRRVMGKEIKFLLHFVKESKQDESGMPNNRFLAERTGGTYSTLKVQPAELEDSGVYFCASSQGLAGVEQFFGPGTRLTVL.

This clonotype has a handful of counts. V gene TRBV7-9 combines with J gene TRBJ1-4; TRBD1 aligns across 8 bases. This CDR3 spans 15 amino acids. With 5 bases clipped from V and 8 bases from J, the junction kept 10 bases outside the gene matches. Germline loops: CDR1 SEHNR, CDR2 FQNEAQ (reference sequence). CDR3 amino acids: CASSPGQGLREKLFF. The CDR3 coding sequence is TGTGCCAGCAGCCCCGGACAGGGCCTAAGAGAAAAACTGTTTTTT.

This sequence joins TRBV4-2 and TRBJ2-2; D unresolved. Germline assignment: CDR1 LGHNA and CDR2 YNFKEQ. V was shortened by 8 bases and J by 0 bases, with 16 bases between the two germline ends. The CDR3 spans 16 residues. CDR3 DNA: TGTGCCAGCGGACGAGATGGGGTCCCGAACACCGGGGAGCTGTTTTTT. Amino acid sequence: CASGRDGVPNTGELFF.

This clonotype was picked up a small number of times. The V and J genes are TRBV10-3 and TRBJ2-5; unclear D gene. V was cut by 0 bases and J by 0 bases, with 11 bases left in between. The germline V gene encodes CDR1 ENHRY and CDR2 SYGVKD. The CDR3 covers 16 residues. The CDR3 is CAISESTTEYQETQYF. CDR3 DNA sequence: TGTGCCATCAGTGAGTCGACGACTGAGTACCAAGAGACCCAGTACTTC.

Of note for this clonotype: The junction and the germline gene differ at one end; a read error may be behind it. The rearrangement joins TRBV20-1 to TRBJ1-4; the D gene is possibly TRBD1 (6 bases). Germline V gene lookup returns CDR1 DFQATT and CDR2 SNEGSKA (reference sequence). The length of the CDR3 is 16 residues. CDR3 nucleotides: TGCAGTGCTCTACGAGGGGGAGGGAGAGCTAATGAAAAACTGATTTTT. Translated, it gives CSALRGGGRANEKLIF.

Remarks on this clonotype: This could be a read error, since a much larger clone is one nucleotide away. The J gene is TRBJ2-1, the V gene TRBV20-1; tentative D call: TRBD2 (5 bases). From germline, CDR1 is DFQATT and CDR2 SNEGSKA (reference sequence). This CDR3 has 13 residues. CDR3 nucleotide sequence: TGCAGTGCTAGACTAGCAGAATACAGTGAGCAGTTCTTC. Protein: CSARLAEYSEQFF.

The chain employs TRBV10-3 and TRBJ2-7; possibly TRBD2 for D (5 bases). Per the germline V gene, CDR1 is ENHRY and CDR2 is SYGVKD. Trimming left V 4 bases short and J 8 bases short, with 12 bases between. CDR3 length equals 12 residues. The CDR3 nucleotides are TGTGCCATCAGTGGGTCCCGACTAAAGCAGTACTTC. It is translated as CAISGSRLKQYF.

The CDR3 protein is CSATSVRDNSPLHF. CDR3 sequence (DNA): TGCAGTGCGACCTCCGTCAGGGATAATTCACCCCTCCACTTT. The genes are TRBV20-1 and TRBJ1-6; TRBD1 might be the D (5 bases). The V and J ends lost 6 bases and 5 bases respectively, with 14 bases between them. The CDR3 length is 14 residues. The V gene's germline CDR1 is DFQATT and CDR2 SNEGSKA (reference sequence).

This clonotype was observed a few times. The chain uses TRBV20-1 and TRBJ2-1, with TRBD2 matching 13 bases. Germline loops: CDR1 DFQATT, CDR2 SNEGSKA (reference sequence). The CDR3 consists of 18 residues. V lost 2 bases to trimming and J lost 8 bases; unmatched junction nucleotides: 15. The CDR3, as DNA: TGCAGTGCTAGATTACCCGCCCAACTAGCGGGGGGGCGCGATGAGCAGTTCTTC. Its translation is CSARLPAQLAGGRDEQFF.